This T cell receptor beta chain was observed in a study of control samples from healthy donors and cancer patients. The CDR3 sequence is 16 residues long. The germline gives CDR1 LGHDT, CDR2 YNNKEL (reference sequence). V gave up 2 bases and J gave up 5 bases; unmatched junction bases: 12. Measured with immunoSEQ multiplex PCR; TCRdb has only the in-frame clones, and not every one. The sample lists about 130,000 clones, approximately 90% occurring once. The chain has TRBV3-1 (or the pseudogene TRBV3-2) and TRBJ2-7; the match to TRBD1 covers 7 bases. The sequenced material came from blood. The origin of this receptor is a man in his late teens or twenties in good health. The CDR3 region has the DNA TGTGCCAGCAGCCAAAAGCGACAGGGCCTTGCGCACGAGCAGTACTTC. This translates into CASSQKRQGLAHEQYF.